The rows below give T cell receptor beta chains drawn from one sample of a study of blood T cell repertoires in COVID-19. Only in-frame clones appear in the TCRdb table, and some are missing; sequencing was by immunoSEQ multiplex PCR. In the table there are 90,000 or so clones, 55% to 75% of which are singletons. The sequencing sample was made of peripheral blood. Source of these receptors: a woman of 80 years or more with acute or convalescent COVID-19. The CDR3 runs from the conserved cysteine through the conserved F or W. Fields, in order: clone size, D gene, V gene, J gene, CDR3 DNA, CDR3 protein. A D gene is named only where the DNA matches it firmly. The listing skips clone size in some rows; elsewhere it reads once, few, many or a size class.

size: once; D: .; V: TRBV20-1; J: TRBJ1-5; DNA: TGCAGTGCTAGTCATGGACAGAATTCCCAGCATTTT; CDR3: CSASHGQNSQHF
size: .; D: .; V: TRBV6-5; J: TRBJ2-7; DNA: TGTGCCAGCAGTCCGCGAACAGGGTTTGTATACGAGCAGTACTTC; CDR3: CASSPRTGFVYEQYF
size: .; D: .; V: TRBV3-1/TRBV3-2; J: TRBJ2-7; DNA: TGTGCCAGCGGGGATACCTCAGGGCAGCTTCCTAACTACGAGCAGTACTTC; CDR3: CASGDTSGQLPNYEQYF
size: .; D: .; V: TRBV24-1; J: TRBJ1-2; DNA: TGTGCCACCAGTCTCAGGAAGGATGGCTACACCTTC; CDR3: CATSLRKDGYTF
size: once; D: TRBD1; V: TRBV10-3; J: TRBJ1-1; DNA: TGTGCCATCAGGGGACAGGGTGGAACTGAAGCTTTCTTT; CDR3: CAIRGQGGTEAFF
size: many; D: .; V: TRBV29-1; J: TRBJ2-1; DNA: TGCAGCGTTGAAGCCCCCATTTCAGGGAATGAGCAGTTCTTC; CDR3: CSVEAPISGNEQFF
size: once; D: .; V: TRBV7-9; J: TRBJ1-2; DNA: TGTGCCAGCAGCTTTAGAGGGAACTATGGCTACACCTTC; CDR3: CASSFRGNYGYTF
size: few; D: TRBD1; V: TRBV7-2; J: TRBJ1-2; DNA: TGTGCCAGCAGCTTGAGGAGGACAGGGGGTCCGGGTCGAGGCTACACCTTC; CDR3: CASSLRRTGGPGRGYTF
size: .; D: TRBD2; V: TRBV10-3; J: TRBJ2-5; DNA: TGTGCCATCAGAGAGCCGGGACTAGCGGAGACCCAGTACTTC; CDR3: CAIREPGLAETQYF
size: few; D: TRBD1; V: TRBV18; J: TRBJ1-1; DNA: TGTGCCAGCTCACCAACTACAGGGGAAGGGCAATCTGAAGCTTTCTTT; CDR3: CASSPTTGEGQSEAFF
size: .; D: TRBD2; V: TRBV15; J: TRBJ2-1; DNA: TGTGCCACCAGCAGAGGGAAAGCGGGGGGATACAATGAGCAGTTCTTC; CDR3: CATSRGKAGGYNEQFF
size: once; D: TRBD2; V: TRBV3-1/TRBV3-2; J: TRBJ2-7; DNA: TGTGCCAGCGGGGGTAGCGGGGGCCCTTCCTACGAGCAGTACTTC; CDR3: CASGGSGGPSYEQYF
size: .; D: .; V: TRBV6-2/TRBV6-3; J: TRBJ2-1; DNA: TGTGCCAGCAGTTCGAGGCGCAACCCCTACAATGAGCAGTTCTTC; CDR3: CASSSRRNPYNEQFF
size: .; D: TRBD2; V: TRBV4-2; J: TRBJ2-1; DNA: TGTGCCAGCAGCCCGGGGGTGAGCGGGGGGGCCTACAATGAGCAGTTCTTC; CDR3: CASSPGVSGGAYNEQFF
size: few; D: .; V: TRBV6-2/TRBV6-3; J: TRBJ1-4; DNA: TGTGCCAGCAGTTACGGGAGGTTAAAACTGTTTTTT; CDR3: CASSYGRLKLFF
size: .; D: TRBD1; V: TRBV7-2; J: TRBJ1-1; DNA: TGTGCCAGCAGCATCGGGACAGGGATTGGTGAAGCTTTCTTT; CDR3: CASSIGTGIGEAFF
size: .; D: .; V: TRBV5-1; J: TRBJ2-7; DNA: TGCGCCAGCAGCTCAGACCCCCAGAGGTCGTACGAGCAGTACTTC; CDR3: CASSSDPQRSYEQYF
size: .; D: TRBD1; V: TRBV15; J: TRBJ1-1; DNA: TGTGCCACCCAACCCGGGACAGGGTGGGACACTGAAGCTTTCTTT; CDR3: CATQPGTGWDTEAFF
size: .; D: .; V: TRBV2; J: TRBJ1-5; DNA: TGTGCCAGCACCGTGGAGGGAAAGCCCCAGCATTTT; CDR3: CASTVEGKPQHF
size: .; D: TRBD1; V: TRBV11-3; J: TRBJ2-3; DNA: TGTGCCAGCAGCGCCGACAGGGGAGATACGCAGTATTTT; CDR3: CASSADRGDTQYF
size: .; D: TRBD2; V: TRBV5-4; J: TRBJ2-2; DNA: TGTGCCAGCAGCTTGGCGGCGGGGGGGCCTCGAGGCACCGGGGAGCTGTTTTTT; CDR3: CASSLAAGGPRGTGELFF
size: .; D: TRBD2; V: TRBV5-1; J: TRBJ2-2; DNA: TGCGCCAGCAGCCTTCGGACTAGCGGGGCCACCACCGGGGAGCTGTTTTTT; CDR3: CASSLRTSGATTGELFF
size: .; D: .; V: TRBV18; J: TRBJ2-1; DNA: TGTGCCAGCTCACCTTCCGGGACTTATAATGAGCAGTTCTTC; CDR3: CASSPSGTYNEQFF
size: .; D: .; V: TRBV15; J: TRBJ1-5; DNA: TGTGCCACCAGCCAAGACGTCGGGGTTGGTCAGCCCCAGCATTTT; CDR3: CATSQDVGVGQPQHF
size: .; D: TRBD1; V: TRBV28; J: TRBJ1-3; DNA: TGTGCCAGCAGTTGGGGGACAGGGAGGGTAGGCTCTGGAAACACCATATATTTT; CDR3: CASSWGTGRVGSGNTIYF
size: once; D: .; V: TRBV7-2; J: TRBJ2-7; DNA: TGTGCCAGCAGCCCGTTCATAGCCTACGAGCAGTACTTC; CDR3: CASSPFIAYEQYF
size: .; D: .; V: TRBV5-1; J: TRBJ2-5; DNA: TGCGCCAGCAGCCTCGAGGGGGGGCAAGAGACCCAGTACTTC; CDR3: CASSLEGGQETQYF
size: .; D: TRBD2; V: TRBV6-6; J: TRBJ2-5; DNA: TGTGCCAGCAGATGGGGGGGGGAGACCCAGTACTTC; CDR3: CASRWGGETQYF
size: .; D: .; V: TRBV25-1; J: TRBJ1-1; DNA: TGTGCCAGCAGTGAATACCGAGGGGGAGCTTTCTTT; CDR3: CASSEYRGGAFF
size: few; D: .; V: TRBV5-4; J: TRBJ1-3; DNA: TGTGCCAGCAGCAGGCCTGGGGCAGGAGGAAACACCATATATTTT; CDR3: CASSRPGAGGNTIYF
size: .; D: TRBD2; V: TRBV7-2; J: TRBJ2-7; DNA: TGTGCCAGCAGCTTAGAACTAGCGGACTACGAGCAGTACTTC; CDR3: CASSLELADYEQYF
size: .; D: TRBD1; V: TRBV14; J: TRBJ2-5; DNA: TGTGCCAGCAGCCAGGGACAGGGCCAAGAGACCCAGTACTTC; CDR3: CASSQGQGQETQYF
size: .; D: .; V: TRBV4-3; J: TRBJ1-2; DNA: TGCGCCAGCAGCCAAGTTTCTCCCGCTAACTATGGCTACACCTTC; CDR3: CASSQVSPANYGYTF
size: many; D: TRBD2; V: TRBV2; J: TRBJ2-1; DNA: TGTGCCAGCAGTGAAGTAGCGGGGGCCTCAAATGAGCAGTTCTTC; CDR3: CASSEVAGASNEQFF
size: .; D: TRBD2; V: TRBV11-2; J: TRBJ2-1; DNA: TGTGCCAGCGGACTAGCGATTTACAATGAGCAGTTCTTC; CDR3: CASGLAIYNEQFF